This T cell receptor (beta chain) originates from a study of cytomegalovirus exposure and HLA in healthy donors. As for the study in general: In an earlier analysis, almost 120 million unique TCR beta sequences were found from about 190 million T cells. Findings and limits, study-wide: Another analysis was done later, and it associated 15,000 to 20,000 TCR beta sequences with HLA alleles at 0.05 false discovery rate.

Regarding this clone: Its antigen is still unknown.

The PCR ran on 60 Vbeta and 13 Jbeta primers. Sequenced by immunoSEQ multiplex PCR; TCRdb stores in-frame clones only, minus some. Of tens of thousands of clones detected, 75% to 85% appear once; the ten largest clones hold about 4.3%. Trimming removed 10 bases at V and 4 bases at J, with 8 bases between. Germline values: CDR1 MGHDK, CDR2 SYGVNS. The CDR3 totals 11 residues. V usage is TRBV25-1 and J usage is TRBJ1-3; D is ambiguous. The sample comprised PBMCs. This TCR was recovered from a man between 25 and 39 years old in good health and CMV-seronegative. For the CDR3, the DNA is TGTGCCACCTCAAGCGGAAACACCATATATTTT. Residues: CATSSGNTIYF.